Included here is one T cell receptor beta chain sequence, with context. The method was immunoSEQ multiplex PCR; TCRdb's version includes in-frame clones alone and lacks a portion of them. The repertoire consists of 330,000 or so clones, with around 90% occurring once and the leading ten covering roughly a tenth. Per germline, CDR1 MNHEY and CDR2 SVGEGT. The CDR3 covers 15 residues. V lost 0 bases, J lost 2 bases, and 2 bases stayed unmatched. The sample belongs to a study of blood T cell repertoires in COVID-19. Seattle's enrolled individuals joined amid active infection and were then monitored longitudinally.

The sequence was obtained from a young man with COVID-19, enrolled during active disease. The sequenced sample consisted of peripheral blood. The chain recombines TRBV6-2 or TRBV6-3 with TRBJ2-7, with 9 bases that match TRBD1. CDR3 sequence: CASSYSGQGTYEQYF. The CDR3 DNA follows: TGTGCCAGCAGTTACTCGGGACAGGGAACCTACGAGCAGTACTTC.